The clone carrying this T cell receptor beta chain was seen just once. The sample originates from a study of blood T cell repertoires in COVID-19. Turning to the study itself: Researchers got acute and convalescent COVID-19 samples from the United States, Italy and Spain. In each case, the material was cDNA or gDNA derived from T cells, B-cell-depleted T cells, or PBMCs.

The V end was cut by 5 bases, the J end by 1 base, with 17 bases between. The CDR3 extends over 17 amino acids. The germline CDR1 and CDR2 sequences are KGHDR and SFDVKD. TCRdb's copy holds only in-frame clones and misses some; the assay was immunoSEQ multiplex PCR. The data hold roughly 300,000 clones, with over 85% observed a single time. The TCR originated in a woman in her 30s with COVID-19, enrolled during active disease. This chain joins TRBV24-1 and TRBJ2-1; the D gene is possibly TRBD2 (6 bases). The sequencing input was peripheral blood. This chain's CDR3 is CATSAAIGGGSYNEQFF. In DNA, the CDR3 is TGTGCCACCAGTGCCGCGATCGGGGGTGGGTCCTACAATGAGCAGTTCTTC.